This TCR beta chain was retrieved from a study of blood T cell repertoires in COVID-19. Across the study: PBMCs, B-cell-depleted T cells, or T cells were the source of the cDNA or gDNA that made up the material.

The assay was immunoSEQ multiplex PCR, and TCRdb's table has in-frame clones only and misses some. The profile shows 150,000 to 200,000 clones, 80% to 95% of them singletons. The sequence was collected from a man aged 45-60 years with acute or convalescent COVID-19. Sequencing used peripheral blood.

The CDR3 nucleotides read TGCGCCAGCAGCTTGGACGCTAGCGGAGGGCCTTCCGAGCAGTACTTC. It encodes CASSLDASGGPSEQYF. The chain joins TRBV5-1 to TRBJ2-7; 7 bases are shared with TRBD2. The junction had 12 bases not matched to a gene; V was cut back by 0 bases and J by 6 bases. Germline V gene data show CDR1 as SGHRS and CDR2 as YFSETQ. The length of the CDR3 is 16 residues.